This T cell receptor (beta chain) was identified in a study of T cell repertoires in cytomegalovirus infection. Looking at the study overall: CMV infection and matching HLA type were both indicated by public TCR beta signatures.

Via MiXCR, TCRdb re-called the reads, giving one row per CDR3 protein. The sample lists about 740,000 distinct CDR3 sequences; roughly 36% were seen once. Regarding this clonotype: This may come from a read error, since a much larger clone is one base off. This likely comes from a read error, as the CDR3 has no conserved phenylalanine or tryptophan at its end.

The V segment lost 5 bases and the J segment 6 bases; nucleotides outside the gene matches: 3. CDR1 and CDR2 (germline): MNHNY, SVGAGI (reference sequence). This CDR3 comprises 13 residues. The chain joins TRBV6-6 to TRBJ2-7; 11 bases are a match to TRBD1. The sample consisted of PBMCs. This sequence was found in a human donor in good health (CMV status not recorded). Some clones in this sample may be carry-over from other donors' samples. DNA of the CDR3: TGTGCCAGCAGTCGGGACAGGGGGAGCGAGCAGTACTTA. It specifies CASSRDRGSEQYL.